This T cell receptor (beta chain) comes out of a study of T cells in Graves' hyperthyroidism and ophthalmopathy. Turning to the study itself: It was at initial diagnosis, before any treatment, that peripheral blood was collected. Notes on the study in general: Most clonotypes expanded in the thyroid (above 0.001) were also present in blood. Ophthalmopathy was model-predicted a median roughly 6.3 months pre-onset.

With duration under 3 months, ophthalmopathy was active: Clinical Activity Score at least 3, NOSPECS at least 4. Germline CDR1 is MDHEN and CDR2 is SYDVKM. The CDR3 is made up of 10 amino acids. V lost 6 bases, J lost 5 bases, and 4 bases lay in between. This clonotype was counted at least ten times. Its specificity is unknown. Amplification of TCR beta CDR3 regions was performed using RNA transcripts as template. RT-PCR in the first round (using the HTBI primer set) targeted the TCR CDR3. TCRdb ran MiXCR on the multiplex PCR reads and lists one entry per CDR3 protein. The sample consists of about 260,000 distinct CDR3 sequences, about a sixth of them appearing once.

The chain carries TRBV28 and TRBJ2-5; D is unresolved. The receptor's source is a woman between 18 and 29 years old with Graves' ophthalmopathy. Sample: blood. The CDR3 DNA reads TGTGCCAGCAGGCGGGAGACCCAGTACTTC. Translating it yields CASRRETQYF.